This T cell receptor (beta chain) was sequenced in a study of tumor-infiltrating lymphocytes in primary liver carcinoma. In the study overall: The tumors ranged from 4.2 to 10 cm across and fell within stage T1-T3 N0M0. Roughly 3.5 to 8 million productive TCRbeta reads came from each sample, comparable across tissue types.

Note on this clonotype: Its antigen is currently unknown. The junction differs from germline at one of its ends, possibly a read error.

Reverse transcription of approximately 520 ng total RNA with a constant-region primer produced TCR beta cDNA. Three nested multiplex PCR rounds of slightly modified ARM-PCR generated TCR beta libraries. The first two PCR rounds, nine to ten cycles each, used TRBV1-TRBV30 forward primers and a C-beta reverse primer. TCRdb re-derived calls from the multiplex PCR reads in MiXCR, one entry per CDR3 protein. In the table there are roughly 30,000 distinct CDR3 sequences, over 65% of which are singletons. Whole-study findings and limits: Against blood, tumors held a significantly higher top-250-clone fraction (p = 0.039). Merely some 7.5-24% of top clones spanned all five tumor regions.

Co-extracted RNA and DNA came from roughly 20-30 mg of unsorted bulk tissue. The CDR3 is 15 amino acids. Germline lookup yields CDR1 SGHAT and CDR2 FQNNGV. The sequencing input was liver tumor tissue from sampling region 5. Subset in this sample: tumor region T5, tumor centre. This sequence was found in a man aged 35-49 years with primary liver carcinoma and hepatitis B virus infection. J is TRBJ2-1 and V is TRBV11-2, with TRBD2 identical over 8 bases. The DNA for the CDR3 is TGTGCCAGCAGCCCCCATCGGGAGGGATTGGGTGAGCGGTCCTTC. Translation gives CASSPHREGLGERSF.